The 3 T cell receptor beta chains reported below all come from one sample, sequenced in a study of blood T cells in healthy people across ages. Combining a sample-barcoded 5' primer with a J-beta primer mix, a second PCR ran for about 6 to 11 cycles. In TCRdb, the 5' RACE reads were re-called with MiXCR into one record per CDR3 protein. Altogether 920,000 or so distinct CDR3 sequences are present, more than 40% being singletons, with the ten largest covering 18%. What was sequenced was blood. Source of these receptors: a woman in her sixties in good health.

CDR3 region: CASSPDRPQEAFF. The CDR3 region has the DNA TGCGCCAGCAGCCCCGACAGACCCCAAGAAGCTTTCTTT. The V and J genes are TRBV5-1 and TRBJ1-1; D might be TRBD1 (5 bases). Germline CDR1 is SGHRS and CDR2 is YFSETQ. V lost 4 bases to trimming and J lost 8 bases, with 15 bases between them. The CDR3 extends over 13 amino acids.

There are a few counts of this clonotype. The CDR3 here is CASSDTRLAPGELFF. The DNA for the CDR3 is TGTGCCAGCAGCGATACTAGACTAGCGCCCGGGGAGCTGTTTTTT. This rearrangement joins TRBV12-3 or TRBV12-4 to TRBJ2-2; TRBD2 matches 8 bases. After removal of 6 bases from V and 6 bases from J, the junction contained 9 bases not matched to a gene. The length of the CDR3 is 15 residues.

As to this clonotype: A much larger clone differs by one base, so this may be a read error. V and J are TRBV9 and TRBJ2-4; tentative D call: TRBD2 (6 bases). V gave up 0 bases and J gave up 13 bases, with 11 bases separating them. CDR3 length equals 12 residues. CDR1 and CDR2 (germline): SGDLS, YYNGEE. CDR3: CASSVDGGAQYF. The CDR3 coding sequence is TGTGCCAGCAGCGTAGATGGCGGGGCGCAGTACTTC. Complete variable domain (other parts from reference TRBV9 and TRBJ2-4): DSGVTQTPKHLITATGQRVTLRCSPRSGDLSVYWYQQSLDQGLQFLIQYYNGEERAKGNILERFSAQQFPDLHSELNLSSLELGDSALYFCASSVDGGAQYFGAGTRLSVL.